The TCR beta chain under discussion was sequenced for a study of response to subunit inactivated influenza vaccine. This clonotype was found a few times. Its antigen is currently unknown. General study points: That few new T cells are recruited by each seasonal influenza vaccination was the authors' suggestion.

The CDR3 length is 14 residues. V gave up 5 bases and J gave up 3 bases, with 15 bases separating them. Germline CDR1 and CDR2: DFQATT and SNEGSKA (reference sequence). TCRdb reanalysed the RT-PCR reads using MiXCR and keeps one entry per CDR3 protein. Found here are about 300,000 distinct CDR3 sequences, about a fifth of them singletons; the top ten hold roughly 10%. The rearrangement uses TRBV20-1 and TRBJ2-3, with a possible D match to TRBD1 (5 bases). Sequencing used PBMCs from blood, obtained less than 22 months after vaccination. The source is a man aged 50 to 69 who received an inactivated influenza vaccine. CDR3 DNA sequence: TGCAGTGCTCCGCCAGCAGGGTTAACAGATACGCAGTATTTT. This translates into CSAPPAGLTDTQYF.